The rows below give T cell receptor beta chains drawn from one sample of a study of cytotoxic CD8 clonotypes in ibrutinib-treated CLL. Using immunoSEQ multiplex PCR, the repertoire was profiled, and TCRdb retains in-frame clones only, with some absent. The top ten clones hold roughly 25% of a sample with around 92,000 clones, roughly three quarters of them seen once. The sample consisted of PBMCs, taken after 24 months of ibrutinib treatment. These receptors came from a human donor with chronic lymphocytic leukemia. The CDR3 runs from the conserved cysteine through the conserved F or W. D genes are given only for firm matches. Where a row states a size, it is once, few, many or the class of an expanded clone; other rows omit it.

CDR3 DNA | CDR3 protein | J gene | V gene | D gene | clone size | CDR3 length
TGTGCCAGCAGTCCGTCGACAGTGATCACCGGGGAGCTGTTTTTT | CASSPSTVITGELFF | TRBJ2-2 | TRBV28 | . | few | 15
TGTGCCAGCAGCGGTAGGGGGAACACTGAAGCTTTCTTT | CASSGRGNTEAFF | TRBJ1-1 | TRBV7-9 | . | . | 13
TGTGCCAGCAGCGGGACTGCCCAAGAGACCCAGTACTTC | CASSGTAQETQYF | TRBJ2-5 | TRBV6-1 | . | . | 13
TGTGCCAGTAGTATGGGGGATAGCTCCTACGAGCAGTACTTC | CASSMGDSSYEQYF | TRBJ2-7 | TRBV19 | . | . | 14
TGTGCCAGCAGTGAAGGAGGGGGCGGCACCTACAATGAGCAGTTCTTC | CASSEGGGGTYNEQFF | TRBJ2-1 | TRBV6-4 | . | few | 16
TGTGCCAGCAGCTTAAAGCCCGGAAGTGAAGCTTTCTTT | CASSLKPGSEAFF | TRBJ1-1 | TRBV7-3 | . | . | 13
TGTGCCAGTAGTCCCGGGACAGTTAGCAATCAGCCCCAGCATTTT | CASSPGTVSNQPQHF | TRBJ1-5 | TRBV19 | TRBD1 | . | 15
TGTGCCAGCAGCTTGCCAGCGGAAATCTATGGCTACACCTTC | CASSLPAEIYGYTF | TRBJ1-2 | TRBV4-2 | . | . | 14
TGCGCCAGCAGCTATCCGGGACAGGGGTGGAATGAGCAGTTCTTC | CASSYPGQGWNEQFF | TRBJ2-1 | TRBV5-1 | TRBD1 | few | 15
TGTGCCATCAGAAGGACGGAAAATCAGCCCCAGCATTTT | CAIRRTENQPQHF | TRBJ1-5 | TRBV10-3 | . | . | 13
TGTGCCAGCAGCTTAGCGCAAATTAACAGGGGGCTGATTGGCTACACCTTC | CASSLAQINRGLIGYTF | TRBJ1-2 | TRBV7-2 | TRBD1 | . | 17
TGTGCCATCCAGGGGTACCTTAGGGAGCAGTACTTC | CAIQGYLREQYF | TRBJ2-7 | TRBV28 | . | . | 12
TGTGCCAGCAGCCCACAATCTTATATTCCGGGGACAGAGCAGTTCTTC | CASSPQSYIPGTEQFF | TRBJ2-1 | TRBV7-9 | . | many | 16
TGTGCCAGCAGTTTAGTAGCGGGAAACTACGAGCAGTACTTC | CASSLVAGNYEQYF | TRBJ2-7 | TRBV28 | TRBD2 | . | 14
TGCGCCAGCAGCCAAGATCCCGCTAGCACAGATACGCAGTATTTT | CASSQDPASTDTQYF | TRBJ2-3 | TRBV4-1 | . | many | 15
TGTGCCATCAGTGAGTCGATGGGAGGGCAATTTGAGCAGTTCTTC | CAISESMGGQFEQFF | TRBJ2-1 | TRBV10-3 | TRBD2 | . | 15
TGTGCCAGCAAATTGGCGGTAAGCACAGATACGCAGTATTTT | CASKLAVSTDTQYF | TRBJ2-3 | TRBV27 | . | . | 14
TGTGCCAGCAGCTTGGGCTGGGGAGGCACAGATACGCAGTATTTT | CASSLGWGGTDTQYF | TRBJ2-3 | TRBV5-5 | . | . | 15
TGTGCCAGCTCACGACGGGGGGGCAAGGACACTGAAGCTTTCTTT | CASSRRGGKDTEAFF | TRBJ1-1 | TRBV18 | . | . | 15
TGTGCCAGCAGCCCGGCATTAGGCGGGATAACGACCGGGGAGCTGTTTTTT | CASSPALGGITTGELFF | TRBJ2-2 | TRBV5-4 | . | . | 17
TGTGCCAGCAGCGTAGTTGGCACCGGGGAGCTGTTTTTT | CASSVVGTGELFF | TRBJ2-2 | TRBV9 | . | . | 13
TGCGCCAGCAGCCGAGGGATGAACACTGAAGCTTTCTTT | CASSRGMNTEAFF | TRBJ1-1 | TRBV5-1 | . | once | 13
TGTGCCAGCAGTCTACAGCCCTATGGCTACACCTTC | CASSLQPYGYTF | TRBJ1-2 | TRBV7-8 | . | . | 12
TGTGCCAGCAGTTCCTCAACCGGTGAAGCTTTCTTT | CASSSSTGEAFF | TRBJ1-1 | TRBV6-6 | . | . | 12
TGTGCCAGCAGCTTAGATGGAAGACCCCCACAGTTCTTC | CASSLDGRPPQFF | TRBJ2-1 | TRBV11-3 | . | once | 13
TGTGCCAGCAGGGGGGGTTCGGTGAACACTGAAGCTTTCTTT | CASRGGSVNTEAFF | TRBJ1-1 | TRBV2 | . | . | 14
TGTGCCAGCAGCTTATTAGAGGTGAACACTGAAGCTTTCTTT | CASSLLEVNTEAFF | TRBJ1-1 | TRBV7-9 | . | once | 14
TGTGCCAGCAGCTTCCTAACTGGGGTCAGCGAGCAGTACTTC | CASSFLTGVSEQYF | TRBJ2-7 | TRBV11-1 | . | . | 14
TGTGCCAGCAGTGGAAACAGGGGGGATACGCAGTATTTT | CASSGNRGDTQYF | TRBJ2-3 | TRBV2 | TRBD1 | . | 13
TGCGCCAACAGCTTAGCCGGGGGCCTAGCGGGAGAGGGGCAGTTCTTC | CANSLAGGLAGEGQFF | TRBJ2-1 | TRBV5-1 | TRBD2 | . | 16
TGTGCTACCAGTAGCGGGGACAACACAGATACGCAGTATTTT | CATSSGDNTDTQYF | TRBJ2-3 | TRBV6-5 | TRBD2 | . | 14
TGTGCCAGCTCACCACGGGGAAGCAATCAGCCCCAGCATTTT | CASSPRGSNQPQHF | TRBJ1-5 | TRBV18 | . | . | 14
TGTGCCAGCAGGCGGACAGGGCGCACAGATACGCAGTATTTT | CASRRTGRTDTQYF | TRBJ2-3 | TRBV6-1 | TRBD1 | . | 14
TGTGCCAGCAGCCCACTGGGGGTAGAGGGACCGGATGGTGAGCAGTTCTTC | CASSPLGVEGPDGEQFF | TRBJ2-1 | TRBV14 | . | . | 17
TGTGCCAGCAGCTTAGGCCAGAGCCAAGAGACCCAGTACTTC | CASSLGQSQETQYF | TRBJ2-5 | TRBV7-2 | . | . | 14
TGTGCCAGCAGCTTCAAAGAGACCCAGTACTTC | CASSFKETQYF | TRBJ2-5 | TRBV11-2 | . | few | 11
TGCGCCAGCAGTCAGGGACTAGCGGGGAACACCGGGGAGCTGTTTTTT | CASSQGLAGNTGELFF | TRBJ2-2 | TRBV5-1 | TRBD2 | . | 16
TGTGCCTGGAGGCCAAGGCATAATAATTCACCCCTCCACTTT | CAWRPRHNNSPLHF | TRBJ1-6 | TRBV30 | . | few | 14
TGTGCCAGCAGCTTAGGACAGGGGACAGACTACGAGCAGTACTTC | CASSLGQGTDYEQYF | TRBJ2-7 | TRBV7-2 | TRBD1 | few | 15
TGTGCCAGCAGCGAACAGGGGGCAAATCAGCCCCAGCATTTT | CASSEQGANQPQHF | TRBJ1-5 | TRBV2 | TRBD1 | . | 14
TGTGCCCGTACGGACGGTGAAAACACCATATATTTT | CARTDGENTIYF | TRBJ1-3 | TRBV30 | . | . | 12
TGTGCCAGCAGCTTAGCGATTGGCGAAAAACTGTTTTTT | CASSLAIGEKLFF | TRBJ1-4 | TRBV7-6 | . | . | 13
TGTGCCAGCAGCTTAGAGGGACTAGCGGGGAGAGGGGAGCAGTTCTTC | CASSLEGLAGRGEQFF | TRBJ2-1 | TRBV11-2 | TRBD2 | . | 16
TGTGCCAGCAGTGGAGAACAGGGAAACTATGGCTACACCTTC | CASSGEQGNYGYTF | TRBJ1-2 | TRBV6-1 | . | . | 14
TGTGCCAGCAGCCCCGGGACTAGCGGTGCAGATACGCAGTATTTT | CASSPGTSGADTQYF | TRBJ2-3 | TRBV5-4 | TRBD2 | . | 15
TGTGCCAGCAGCAAAGGGGGGTACGGTGATGAGCAGTTCTTC | CASSKGGYGDEQFF | TRBJ2-1 | TRBV5-8 | . | few | 14
TGTGCCAGCAACCGGGACAGGGGTGACATTCAGTACTTC | CASNRDRGDIQYF | TRBJ2-4 | TRBV9 | TRBD1 | . | 13
TGTGCCAGCAGCCAAGGGTATCTATCCAATGAGCAGTTCTTC | CASSQGYLSNEQFF | TRBJ2-1 | TRBV4-2 | . | . | 14
TGTGCCAGCAGCCAAGGGGGACGGGATCAGCCCCAGCATTTT | CASSQGGRDQPQHF | TRBJ1-5 | TRBV4-2 | . | . | 14
TGTGCCAGCAGTCCCTCCCGGGCAGGGGACCACGAGCAGTACTTC | CASSPSRAGDHEQYF | TRBJ2-7 | TRBV28 | . | . | 15